Presented here are 16 T cell receptor beta chains from one specimen sequenced in a study of PD-L1 blockade in urothelial cancer. The time point: pretreatment peripheral blood. TCRdb keeps only in-frame clones here, not all; method: immunoSEQ multiplex PCR. The table lists under 95,000 clones, roughly 84% of them singletons. The sample consisted of PBMCs, taken around atezolizumab (anti-PD-L1) treatment. The receptor source for this set is a woman between 70 and 85 years old with urothelial cancer.

The chain joins TRBV18 to TRBJ2-3; 10 bases agree with TRBD1. J lost 6 bases, V lost 3 bases, and 3 bases had no gene match. The CDR3 spans 14 residues. Germline V lookup: CDR1 KGHSH, CDR2 LQKENI. The CDR3 protein is CASSPDRGLDTQYF. CDR3 DNA sequence: TGTGCCAGCTCACCCGACAGGGGGCTGGATACGCAGTATTTT.

The chain carries TRBV10-3 and TRBJ2-5; 7 bases are shared with TRBD1. CDR1 is ENHRY, CDR2 SYGVKD, per germline. J was trimmed by 4 bases and V by 3 bases; bases with no gene match: 8. The CDR3 is made up of 15 amino acids. CDR3 residues: CAISDLGGSLETQYF. The CDR3 DNA follows: TGTGCCATCAGTGACTTAGGGGGCTCCTTAGAGACCCAGTACTTC.

A single count supports this clone. The chain joins TRBV11-2 to TRBJ2-1; tentative D call: TRBD1 (6 bases). The CDR3 spans 16 residues. Trimming removed 2 bases from V and 3 bases from J, with 14 bases in between. Per the germline V gene, CDR1 is SGHAT and CDR2 is FQNNGV. The CDR3 reads CASSLYGTPVYNEQFF. The DNA for the CDR3 is TGTGCCAGCAGCTTATACGGGACACCGGTCTACAATGAGCAGTTCTTC.

The chain uses TRBV5-1 and TRBJ2-5, with 7 bases matching TRBD1. This CDR3 has 15 residues. V trimming: 4 bases; J trimming: 1 base; junction bases outside the gene matches: 7. Germline values: CDR1 SGHRS, CDR2 YFSETQ. The CDR3 DNA is TGCGCCAGCAGCGTAACCCCAGGGGGCCAAGAGACCCAGTACTTC. It specifies CASSVTPGGQETQYF.

The chain combines TRBV2 with TRBJ1-2; 9 nucleotides line up with TRBD1. Losses at the gene ends were 6 bases for V and 10 bases for J; bases not matched to a gene: 9. This CDR3 has 13 amino acids. CDR1 and CDR2 (germline): SNHLY, FYNNEI. CDR3 DNA sequence: TGTGCCAGCAGAACAGGGGGCGATTCTGACTACACCTTC. Amino acids: CASRTGGDSDYTF.

The genes are TRBV7-3 and TRBJ2-2; TRBD2 aligns across 7 bases. The V and J ends lost 4 bases and 7 bases, in that order; junction bases with no gene match: 3. Germline values: CDR1 SGHTA, CDR2 FQGTGA. The CDR3 spans 13 residues. CDR3 protein: CASSSGRNGELFF. Written as DNA, the CDR3 is TGTGCCAGCAGCTCCGGGAGGAACGGGGAGCTGTTTTTT.

This clone was counted ten times or more. This rearrangement joins TRBV7-9 to TRBJ2-4; D might be TRBD2 (5 bases). V was shortened by 0 bases and J by 10 bases, with 10 bases between the two germline ends. The CDR3 spans 13 residues. CDR1 and CDR2 (germline): SEHNR, FQNEAQ (reference sequence). Here the CDR3 reads CASSLAGARIQYF. The CDR3 nucleotides are TGTGCCAGCAGCTTAGCGGGAGCGAGAATTCAGTACTTC.

The V gene is TRBV4-1, the J gene TRBJ1-3, with a tentative D call TRBD1 (5 bases). This CDR3 spans 16 amino acids. CDR1 is MGHRA and CDR2 is YSYEKL in the germline V gene. The ends were cut back, 0 bases at V and 3 bases at J, with 12 bases in the middle. The CDR3 bases are TGCGCCAGCAGCCAAGAAATTTGGGGCAGTGGAAACACCATATATTTT. This codes for CASSQEIWGSGNTIYF.

The CDR3 DNA reads TGTGCCAGCTCACCCGCTAGTGATTCACCCCTCCACTTT. Translating it yields CASSPASDSPLHF. The chain couples TRBV18 to TRBJ1-6; D call uncertain. The CDR3 extends over 13 amino acids. The ends were cut back, 3 bases at V and 8 bases at J, with 8 bases in the middle. CDR1 is KGHSH and CDR2 is LQKENI in the germline V gene.

The chain couples TRBV15 to TRBJ2-3, with 12 nucleotides matching TRBD2. The V and J ends lost 1 base and 4 bases, in that order; junction bases with no gene match: 3. This CDR3 has 16 residues. CDR1 is LNHNV and CDR2 is YYDKDF in the germline V gene (reference sequence). CDR3 in amino acids: CATSRGLAGVADTQYF. CDR3 coding DNA: TGTGCCACCAGCAGAGGACTAGCGGGGGTCGCAGATACGCAGTATTTT.

V usage is TRBV28 and J usage is TRBJ1-1; the match to TRBD1 covers 8 bases. The germline V gene encodes CDR1 MDHEN and CDR2 SYDVKM. The CDR3 contains 13 residues. V trimming: 2 bases; J trimming: 4 bases; junction bases outside the gene matches: 0. CDR3 nucleotides: TGTGCCAGCAGTTTACAGGGGGCCACTGAAGCTTTCTTT. It is translated as CASSLQGATEAFF.

The V call is TRBV6-1, the J call TRBJ1-3; 8 bases align to TRBD1. The CDR3 consists of 15 residues. V lost 6 bases, J lost 2 bases, and 6 bases stayed unmatched. In germline, CDR1 is MNHNS, CDR2 SASEGT. CDR3 residues: CASSLDRGAGNTIYF. CDR3 bases: TGTGCCAGCAGCTTAGACAGGGGAGCTGGAAACACCATATATTTT.

The V and J genes are TRBV7-2 and TRBJ2-3; 12 nucleotides align to TRBD2. Germline loops: CDR1 SGHTA, CDR2 FQGNSA. The junction had 8 bases not matched to a gene; V was cut back by 2 bases and J by 5 bases. There are 17 residues in the CDR3. CDR3 sequence: CASSLLTSGGNVDTQYF. The CDR3 DNA is TGTGCCAGCAGCTTACTTACTAGCGGGGGGAATGTAGATACGCAGTATTTT. Together with reference TRBV7-2 and TRBJ2-3, the CDR3 gives the full variable domain: GAGVSQSPSNKVTEKGKDVELRCDPISGHTALYWYRQSLGQGLEFLIYFQGNSAPDKSGLPSDRFSAERTGGSVSTLTIQRTQQEDSAVYLCASSLLTSGGNVDTQYFGPGTRLTVL.

CDR3 protein: CASSLGGGGFDEQYF. DNA of the CDR3: TGCGCCAGCAGCTTGGGTGGAGGGGGCTTCGACGAGCAGTACTTC. V is TRBV5-1 and J is TRBJ2-7; D is possibly TRBD1 (7 bases). V was shortened by 0 bases and J by 5 bases, with 15 bases between the two germline ends. The CDR3 covers 15 residues. CDR1 and CDR2 from the germline V gene are SGHRS and YFSETQ.

CDR3 region: CASRTGVTGELFF. The CDR3 DNA reads as TGTGCCAGTAGGACTGGAGTTACCGGGGAGCTGTTTTTT. The V call is TRBV19, the J call TRBJ2-2; D gene unclear. The CDR3 has 13 residues. V gave up 6 bases and J gave up 5 bases, with 10 bases separating them. The germline V gene encodes CDR1 LNHDA and CDR2 SQIVND (reference sequence).

This clone appeared a single time. The chain recombines TRBV10-3 with TRBJ2-5; 7 bases are a match to TRBD1. This CDR3 region has 16 residues. Germline assignment: CDR1 ENHRY and CDR2 SYGVKD. Losses at the gene ends were 4 bases for V and 5 bases for J; bases not matched to a gene: 13. The CDR3 DNA reads TGTGCCATCAGTGCCCTGACAGGGAACGGAGAGGAGACCCAGTACTTC. Translating gives CAISALTGNGEETQYF.